A single sample gave rise to the 24 T cell receptor beta chains below, sequenced in a study of beta chain features in type 1 diabetes. Study-wide points: Moderate yet significant TCRB CDR3 shortening was seen in Type 1 diabetes patients in all four CD4+ subsets.

Every isolated RNA sample was fully reverse transcribed, so sequencing captured expressed TCRB transcripts. This table comes from immunoSEQ multiplex PCR, and its TCRdb copy is limited to in-frame clones, with some not included. The profile shows about 300,000 clones, approximately 15% of them singletons. These receptors' targets are unknown. The sequenced material came from naive CD4+ T cells from blood. The receptors stem from a woman between 18 and 30 years old with type 1 diabetes.

The CDR3 DNA reads as TGTGCCAGCAGCTTAGATCGTGCGGGAAACACCATATATTTT. Residues: CASSLDRAGNTIYF. The V gene is TRBV7-9, the J gene TRBJ1-3; D is ambiguous. Germline CDR1 and CDR2: SEHNR and FQNEAQ (reference sequence). The CDR3 has 14 amino acids. Trimming cost V 1 base and J 4 bases, with 8 bases left between them. Supplemented by reference TRBV7-9 and TRBJ1-3, the full variable domain reads DTGVSQNPRHKITKRGQNVTFRCDPISEHNRLYWYRQTLGQGPEFLTYFQNEAQLEKSRLLSDRFSAERPKGSFSTLEIQRTEQGDSAMYLCASSLDRAGNTIYFGEGSWLTVV.

The V call is TRBV27, the J call TRBJ1-2; D possibly corresponds to TRBD1 (6 bases). Germline CDR1 and CDR2: MNHEY and SMNVEV (reference sequence). Trimming left V 2 bases short and J 6 bases short, with 22 bases between. This CDR3 region has 17 residues. The CDR3 sequence is CASSLNRGGFPQNGYTF. The CDR3 DNA reads as TGTGCCAGCAGTTTAAATCGAGGGGGTTTCCCTCAGAATGGCTACACCTTC.

The chain has TRBV9 and TRBJ2-5; the D is unclear. V lost 3 bases and J lost 2, with 20 bases in between. Germline CDR1 reads SGDLS; CDR2 reads YYNGEE. The CDR3 spans 17 residues. The CDR3 reads CASSAPEEPQLQETQYF. The CDR3, as DNA: TGTGCCAGCAGCGCCCCCGAGGAGCCTCAACTTCAAGAGACCCAGTACTTC.

The chain carries TRBV7-2 and TRBJ2-1; D is unresolved. CDR1 and CDR2 from the germline V gene are SGHTA and FQGNSA. With 2 bases removed from V and 5 bases from J, the gap between germline ends came to 4 bases. This CDR3 contains 12 residues. The chain's CDR3 is CASSLLDNEQFF. Here the CDR3 DNA reads TGTGCCAGCAGCTTACTCGACAATGAGCAGTTCTTC.

This chain joins TRBV19 and TRBJ2-5; D unclear. The V end lost 5 bases, the J end lost 4 bases, and 17 bases lay between the germline ends. The CDR3 is 15 residues long. CDR1 is LNHDA, CDR2 SQIVND, per germline (reference sequence). CDR3 in DNA: TGTGCCAGTAGTCCCGTCCTACGAGCAGGAGAGACCCAGTACTTC. Its translation: CASSPVLRAGETQYF.

The gene calls are TRBV23-1 and TRBJ2-6, with no clear D. TRBV23-1 belongs to the ORF category, with a function that is uncertain. The length of the CDR3 is 18 residues. V shed 4 bases and J shed 2 bases, with 18 bases lying between them. This CDR3 reads CASSPAARGLPGANVLTF. DNA for the CDR3: TGCGCCAGCAGTCCCGCCGCAAGAGGCCTCCCTGGGGCCAACGTCCTGACTTTC.

The rearrangement uses TRBV27 and TRBJ1-4, with 8 bases matching TRBD1. The germline gives CDR1 MNHEY, CDR2 SMNVEV (reference sequence). This CDR3 is 16 amino acids long. V dropped 6 bases and J dropped 5; count of bases not matched to a gene: 11. The CDR3 sequence: CASRNILRTGNEKLFF. Here the CDR3 DNA reads TGTGCCAGCAGGAACATCCTGAGGACAGGGAATGAAAAACTGTTTTTT.

This clone was seen a handful of times. The chain couples TRBV2 to TRBJ1-5, with 8 bases fitting TRBD1. The CDR3 extends over 15 amino acids. Germline V gene lookup returns CDR1 SNHLY and CDR2 FYNNEI. V was clipped by 3 bases and J by 6 bases; unmatched bases: 7. The CDR3 DNA is TGTGCCAGCAGTGAGTCCAGGGGGCATCGTCAGCCCCAGCATTTT. Protein: CASSESRGHRQPQHF.

The chain is built from TRBV18 and TRBJ2-1, with no clear D. Germline V gives CDR1 KGHSH, CDR2 LQKENI. The CDR3 is 12 residues long. Trimming cost V 3 bases and J 9 bases, with 9 bases left between them. CDR3 in DNA: TGTGCCAGCTCACCTTCGGTCGCTGAGCAGTTCTTC. Translating it yields CASSPSVAEQFF.

The DNA for the CDR3 is TGTGCCAGCAGTCCGGGGGAGCGGCGGGGAGTCTACGAGCAGTACGTC. Its protein product is CASSPGERRGVYEQYV. The chain links TRBV28 to TRBJ2-7; D possibly corresponds to TRBD2 (6 bases). Germline lookup yields CDR1 MDHEN and CDR2 SYDVKM. This CDR3 has 16 amino acids. Trimming removed 5 bases at V and 3 bases at J, with 20 bases between.

The V call is TRBV28, the J call TRBJ2-3, with 7 nucleotides matching TRBD2. Germline CDR1 reads MDHEN; CDR2 reads SYDVKM. Trimming at V came to 8 bases and at J to 5 bases, leaving 13 bases not matched to a gene. CDR3 length equals 15 residues. The CDR3 reads CASRPWGGYLDTQYF. The CDR3 DNA is TGTGCCAGCCGCCCGTGGGGAGGGTATCTAGATACGCAGTATTTT.

This chain connects TRBV6-5 to TRBJ1-1; TRBD1 aligns across 7 bases. The CDR3 is 12 residues long. Germline V gene data show CDR1 as MNHEY and CDR2 as SVGAGI. With V trimmed by 10 bases and J by 5 bases, 7 bases remained unmatched. The CDR3 sequence: CATGGGWTEAFF. The DNA of the CDR3 is TGTGCCACGGGAGGGGGCTGGACTGAAGCTTTCTTT.

The chain links TRBV28 to TRBJ1-4, with 7 bases identical to TRBD1. The CDR3 sequence is 15 residues long. Germline trimming cut 7 bases from V and 4 bases from J; bases unmatched to any gene: 9. Germline CDR1 MDHEN, CDR2 SYDVKM. Here the CDR3 DNA reads TGTGCCAGCACCCAAGGGACAGCCTTTAATGAAAAACTGTTTTTT. Amino acid sequence: CASTQGTAFNEKLFF. Using reference TRBV28 and TRBJ1-4 for the parts outside the CDR3, the full variable domain is DVKVTQSSRYLVKRTGEKVFLECVQDMDHENMFWYRQDPGLGLRLIYFSYDVKMKEKGDIPEGYSVSREKKERFSLILESASTNQTSMYLCASTQGTAFNEKLFFGSGTQLSVL.

The chain has TRBV15 and TRBJ1-3, with 9 positions matching TRBD1. Per the germline V gene, CDR1 is LNHNV and CDR2 is YYDKDF (reference sequence). The CDR3 totals 17 residues. Losses at the gene ends were 2 bases for V and 2 bases for J; bases not matched to a gene: 7. The CDR3 sequence is CATSRPGQGIAGNTIYF. The CDR3 region has the DNA TGTGCCACCAGCAGACCGGGACAGGGCATCGCTGGAAACACCATATATTTT.

There are a few counts of this clone. V and J are TRBV20-1 and TRBJ1-1, with D tentatively TRBD1 (5 bases). The V gene's germline CDR1 is DFQATT and CDR2 SNEGSKA (reference sequence). V lost 8 bases to trimming and J lost 5 bases, with 12 bases between them. The CDR3 has 11 amino acids. The CDR3 DNA reads as TGCAGTACCCCGGGGGATACTGAAGCTTTCTTT. It translates to CSTPGDTEAFF.

The V gene is TRBV5-1, the J gene TRBJ2-3; 12 bases fit TRBD2. This CDR3 contains 14 residues. Germline assignment: CDR1 SGHRS and CDR2 YFSETQ. Unmatched junction bases numbered 1, after V lost 5 bases and J lost 3 bases. The CDR3 DNA reads as TGCGCCAGCAGACTAGCGGGAGGAACAGATACGCAGTATTTT. It codes for CASRLAGGTDTQYF.

This rearrangement joins TRBV19 to TRBJ1-2; no clear D gene. The CDR3 contains 15 residues. Germline assignment: CDR1 LNHDA and CDR2 SQIVND (reference sequence). Trimming pared 7 bases from V and 2 bases from J, leaving 17 bases between. The CDR3 DNA reads as TGTGCCAGTACTCCCCCGGGGAGGGAAAACTATGGCTACACCTTC. Protein product: CASTPPGRENYGYTF. The variable domain in full, with the rest retrieved from reference TRBV19 and TRBJ1-2, is DGGITQSPKYLFRKEGQNVTLSCEQNLNHDAMYWYRQDPGQGLRLIYYSQIVNDFQKGDIAEGYSVSREKKESFPLTVTSAQKNPTAFYLCASTPPGRENYGYTFGSGTRLTVV.

This clone was found a few times. The chain is built from TRBV27 and TRBJ2-3; 7 positions match TRBD2. After removal of 8 bases from V and 4 bases from J, the junction contained 3 bases not matched to a gene. This CDR3 comprises 12 residues. The germline gives CDR1 MNHEY, CDR2 SMNVEV (reference sequence). This CDR3 is CASGGGSDTQYF. The CDR3 DNA sequence: TGTGCCAGCGGGGGAGGGTCAGATACGCAGTATTTT.

The CDR3 spells CAWEKGFLNTEAFF. In nucleotides, the CDR3 is TGTGCCTGGGAAAAGGGGTTCTTGAACACTGAAGCTTTCTTT. This chain joins TRBV30 and TRBJ1-1; the D gene is possibly TRBD1 (5 bases). There are 14 residues in the CDR3. Germline V gene sequence: CDR1 GTSNPN, CDR2 SVGIG (reference sequence). With 5 bases removed from V and 0 bases from J, the gap between germline ends came to 13 bases.

The rearrangement joins TRBV4-1 to TRBJ2-2, with TRBD2 matching over 7 bases. Trimming cost V 0 bases and J 5 bases; bases outside gene matches: 3. The CDR3 covers 15 residues. Germline CDR1 and CDR2: MGHRA and YSYEKL. In nucleotides, the CDR3 is TGCGCCAGCAGCCAAGAAGGCGGGAGAACCGGGGAGCTGTTTTTT. Translation gives CASSQEGGRTGELFF.

This clone has a handful of counts. The gene calls are TRBV14 and TRBJ2-7; D uncertain. V lost 1 base, J lost 3 bases, and 4 bases lay in between. CDR1 SGHDN and CDR2 FVKESK come from the germline V gene. The CDR3 is made up of 12 amino acids. The CDR3 sequence: CASSQGLYEQYF. The CDR3 bases are TGTGCCAGCAGCCAAGGGCTCTACGAGCAGTACTTC. Filled out from reference TRBV14 and TRBJ2-7, the complete variable domain reads EAGVTQFPSHSVIEKGQTVTLRCDPISGHDNLYWYRRVMGKEIKFLLHFVKESKQDESGMPNNRFLAERTGGTYSTLKVQPAELEDSGVYFCASSQGLYEQYFGPGTRLTVT.

The chain carries TRBV9 and TRBJ1-4, with a tentative D call TRBD1 (5 bases). Trimming took off 9 bases at V and 8 bases at J, with 17 bases between the two ends. The CDR3 sequence is 13 residues long. CDR1 and CDR2 (germline): SGDLS, YYNGEE. CDR3 sequence: CAITPGRKEKLFF. The DNA of the CDR3 is TGTGCCATCACCCCAGGGAGGAAGGAAAAACTGTTTTTT.

This rearrangement joins TRBV28 to TRBJ1-4; possibly TRBD1 for D (6 bases). This CDR3 spans 15 amino acids. Germline CDR1 and CDR2: MDHEN and SYDVKM. V lost 4 bases and J 0 bases, leaving 9 bases between the germline ends. CDR3 residues: CASSSGEATNEKLFF. The CDR3 DNA reads as TGTGCCAGCAGTTCAGGGGAAGCAACTAATGAAAAACTGTTTTTT.

The V call is TRBV18, the J call TRBJ2-1; D possibly corresponds to TRBD2 (6 bases). The CDR3 has 13 amino acids. V lost 3 bases and J lost 10, with 13 bases in between. Germline V lookup: CDR1 KGHSH, CDR2 LQKENI. The CDR3, as DNA: TGTGCCAGCTCACCCTCCCCCAGCGGGGAGCAGTTCTTC. It encodes CASSPSPSGEQFF.